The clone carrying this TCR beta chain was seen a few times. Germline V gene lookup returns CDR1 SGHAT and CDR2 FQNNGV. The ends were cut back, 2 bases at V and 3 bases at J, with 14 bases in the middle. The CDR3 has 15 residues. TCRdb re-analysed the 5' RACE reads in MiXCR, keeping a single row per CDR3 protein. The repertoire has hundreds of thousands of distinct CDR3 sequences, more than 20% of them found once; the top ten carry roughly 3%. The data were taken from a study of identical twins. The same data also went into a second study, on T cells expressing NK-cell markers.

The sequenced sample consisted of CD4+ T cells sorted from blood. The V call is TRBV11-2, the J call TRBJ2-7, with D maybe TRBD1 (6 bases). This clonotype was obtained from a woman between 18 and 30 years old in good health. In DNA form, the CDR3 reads TGTGCCAGCAGCTTAACGACAGGATTCTTCTACGAGCAGTACTTC. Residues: CASSLTTGFFYEQYF.